This TCR beta chain was captured by sequencing in a study of T cell repertoires in cytomegalovirus infection. For the study at large: Shared public TCR beta signatures pointed to both CMV infection and a matching HLA type.

Only a few counts were recorded for this clonotype. As yet, its antigen is unknown. Findings and caveats of the study: There were carriers of CMV plus the relevant HLA, and cumulative public TCR beta family frequency identified them. In two of eight donors, the top clonotype was HLA-C-restricted CMV-specific.

TCRdb reanalysed the reads using MiXCR and keeps one entry per CDR3 protein. The repertoire includes some 680,000 distinct CDR3 sequences, 35% to 45% of them detected once, and 2.8% sits in the top ten. The source of this sequence is a human donor in good health (CMV status not recorded). Some clones in this sample may be carry-over from other donors' samples. Input material: PBMCs.

CDR3 nucleotides: TGTGCCAGCAGCCATGGGGACCGCCCAGATACGCAGTATTTT. This codes for CASSHGDRPDTQYF. The V call is TRBV3-1, the J call TRBJ2-3; the D call may be TRBD1 or TRBD2 (5 bases each). Germline V lookup: CDR1 LGHDT, CDR2 YNNKEL (reference sequence). The CDR3 length is 14 residues. The V end was cut by 3 bases, the J end by 4 bases, with 11 bases between.